These 32 T cell receptor beta chains were all obtained from the same sample, sequenced in a study of radiotherapy plus CTLA-4 blockade in lung cancer. This table comes from immunoSEQ multiplex PCR, and its TCRdb copy is limited to in-frame clones, with some not included. The sample carries 85,000 to 130,000 clones, over 65% recorded once. The sample here was peripheral blood, taken from a patient treated with radiotherapy plus ipilimumab. These TCRs come from a human donor with non-small cell lung cancer that progressed on radiotherapy plus ipilimumab. Some clones in this sample may be carry-over from other donors' samples.

J is TRBJ2-7 and V is TRBV30; 7 bases align to TRBD1. Germline V gene data show CDR1 as GTSNPN and CDR2 as SVGIG (reference sequence). CDR3 length: 15 residues. Trimming removed 3 bases from V and 4 bases from J; junction bases left unmatched: 12. The CDR3 protein is CAWSLGTAERYEQYF. Written as DNA, the CDR3 is TGTGCCTGGAGCTTAGGGACAGCAGAAAGGTACGAGCAGTACTTC.

J is TRBJ2-5 and V is TRBV5-1; 7 bases agree with TRBD1. The CDR3 covers 14 residues. Germline CDR1 reads SGHRS; CDR2 reads YFSETQ. V trimming: 1 base; J trimming: 3 bases; junction bases outside the gene matches: 3. CDR3: CASSLTGTEETQYF. Written as DNA, the CDR3 is TGCGCCAGCAGCTTGACCGGGACAGAAGAGACCCAGTACTTC. Full variable domain (rest looked up from reference TRBV5-1 and TRBJ2-5): KAGVTQTPRYLIKTRGQQVTLSCSPISGHRSVSWYQQTPGQGLQFLFEYFSETQRNKGNFPGRFSGRQFSNSRSEMNVSTLELGDSALYLCASSLTGTEETQYFGPGTRLLVL.

The chain is built from TRBV27 and TRBJ2-5, with TRBD1 identical over 10 bases. The V gene end was trimmed by 0 bases and the J gene end by 3 bases; junction bases not matched to a gene: 7. Germline V CDR1 and CDR2: MNHEY, SMNVEV (reference sequence). CDR3 length equals 17 residues. CDR3 amino acids: CASSLSFPGTGEETQYF. CDR3 DNA sequence: TGTGCCAGCAGTTTATCTTTTCCCGGGACAGGGGAAGAGACCCAGTACTTC.

The chain joins TRBV7-9 to TRBJ1-1; D may be TRBD1 (5 bases). V was trimmed by 6 bases and J by 5 bases, leaving 16 bases between them. This CDR3 has 14 residues. CDR1 is SEHNR, CDR2 FQNEAQ, per germline (reference sequence). The CDR3 region has the DNA TGTGCCAGCAGACCCAGGAGGGGAACAACTGAAGCTTTCTTT. Translation gives CASRPRRGTTEAFF. The whole variable domain, filled in from reference TRBV7-9 and TRBJ1-1, reads DTGVSQNPRHKITKRGQNVTFRCDPISEHNRLYWYRQTLGQGPEFLTYFQNEAQLEKSRLLSDRFSAERPKGSFSTLEIQRTEQGDSAMYLCASRPRRGTTEAFFGQGTRLTVV.

V usage is TRBV6-1 and J usage is TRBJ1-6; TRBD1 matches 7 bases. The CDR3 spans 16 residues. Germline CDR1 and CDR2: MNHNS and SASEGT. V was pared by 4 bases and J by 5 bases, with 8 bases of the junction left unmatched. CDR3 bases: TGTGCCAGCAGTGCTCTCCCGGGACAGAATAATTCACCCCTCCACTTT. Residues: CASSALPGQNNSPLHF.

The chain uses TRBV11-2 and TRBJ1-1; 7 bases match TRBD1. The germline CDR1 and CDR2 sequences are SGHAT and FQNNGV. V was clipped by 8 bases and J by 1 base; unmatched bases: 4. This CDR3 comprises 13 residues. The CDR3, as DNA: TGTGCCAGCCGGGGACAGCAGAACACTGAAGCTTTCTTT. It codes for CASRGQQNTEAFF.

The chain couples TRBV2 to TRBJ2-7; TRBD1 aligns across 9 bases. Germline CDR1 reads SNHLY; CDR2 reads FYNNEI. The J segment lost 3 bases and the V segment lost 9 bases, leaving 9 bases of the junction unmatched. The CDR3 consists of 14 residues. DNA of the CDR3: TGTGCCAGAGGGGGGGACAGGGCTTACTACGAGCAGTACTTC. It yields the protein CARGGDRAYYEQYF.

The J gene is TRBJ2-5, the V gene TRBV20-1; D remains ambiguous. This CDR3 contains 11 residues. V dropped 0 bases and J dropped 5 bases, with 4 bases sitting between them. The germline CDR1 and CDR2 sequences are DFQATT and SNEGSKA (reference sequence). The DNA for the CDR3 is TGCAGTGCTAGAGATGCGGAGACCCAGTACTTC. Translation gives CSARDAETQYF.

This rearrangement joins TRBV6-6 to TRBJ1-5; tentatively, D is TRBD1 (5 bases). V lost 0 bases, J lost 7 bases, and 10 bases lay in between. The CDR3 is 14 residues long. Germline values: CDR1 MNHNY, CDR2 SVGAGI (reference sequence). DNA of the CDR3: TGTGCCAGCAGTTACTCGACAGCCCGGCAGCCCCAGCATTTT. Translated: CASSYSTARQPQHF.

The chain is built from TRBV18 and TRBJ2-7, with 10 bases that match TRBD2. The germline V gene encodes CDR1 KGHSH and CDR2 LQKENI. CDR3 size: 15 residues. The V segment lost 3 bases and the J segment 6 bases; nucleotides outside the gene matches: 8. CDR3 DNA: TGTGCCAGCTCACCCCCTAGCGGGGGAGTCGGCGAGCAGTACTTC. Its protein product is CASSPPSGGVGEQYF.

The chain couples TRBV15 to TRBJ1-2; tentative D call: TRBD1 (5 bases). The V end was cut by 0 bases, the J end by 5 bases, with 10 bases between. The length of the CDR3 is 14 residues. Germline assignment: CDR1 LNHNV and CDR2 YYDKDF (reference sequence). The CDR3 DNA reads TGTGCCACCAGCAGAGACCCAAAGGGGTATGGCTACACCTTC. Its translation: CATSRDPKGYGYTF.

The chain links TRBV28 to TRBJ1-1; possible D gene TRBD1, 6 bases. Deletions cut 6 bases from V and 0 bases from J, with 11 bases between. The CDR3 consists of 14 residues. Germline CDR1 is MDHEN and CDR2 is SYDVKM. The CDR3 region has the DNA TGTGCCAGCAGGTTAGGGACAATGAACACTGAAGCTTTCTTT. Its protein product is CASRLGTMNTEAFF.

V is TRBV15 and J is TRBJ2-2; D is possibly TRBD1 or TRBD2 (5 bases each). This CDR3 contains 14 residues. Trimming removed 9 bases at V and 4 bases at J, with 15 bases between. CDR1 is LNHNV and CDR2 is YYDKDF in the germline V gene (reference sequence). In DNA form, the CDR3 reads TGTGCCACGATGAGGTTGGGGACCACCGGGGAGCTGTTTTTT. Its protein product is CATMRLGTTGELFF.

This clone was detected only once. This chain links TRBV7-3 with TRBJ2-1; perhaps TRBD1 as D (6 bases). Trimming pared 1 base from V and 5 bases from J, leaving 9 bases between. The CDR3 has 14 residues. Per the germline V gene, CDR1 is SGHTA and CDR2 is FQGTGA. CDR3 bases: TGTGCCAGCAGCTTAATGACAGGAGACAATGAGCAGTTCTTC. The encoded protein is CASSLMTGDNEQFF.

The J gene is TRBJ1-1, the V gene TRBV5-1, with D perhaps matching TRBD1 (5 bases). Trimming cost V 0 bases and J 11 bases, with 14 bases left between them. CDR1 and CDR2 (germline): SGHRS, YFSETQ. This CDR3 comprises 13 residues. This chain's CDR3 is CASSLDLGTGAFF. The CDR3 region has the DNA TGCGCCAGCAGCTTGGATTTGGGGACGGGGGCTTTCTTT.

The rearrangement joins TRBV6-1 to TRBJ1-5; D might be TRBD1 (5 bases). Germline V gives CDR1 MNHNS, CDR2 SASEGT. The V end was cut by 7 bases, the J end by 0 bases, with 13 bases between. CDR3 size: 15 residues. In DNA, the CDR3 is TGTGCCAGCACCGGGGGGGTTTATAGCAATCAGCCCCAGCATTTT. As protein: CASTGGVYSNQPQHF.

The chain recombines TRBV5-1 with TRBJ2-5, with D perhaps being TRBD1 or TRBD2 (5 bases each). Germline V gene data show CDR1 as SGHRS and CDR2 as YFSETQ. V lost 4 bases and J lost 1, with 14 bases in between. There are 15 residues in the CDR3. This chain's CDR3 is CASSGSGTPQETQYF. The CDR3 region has the DNA TGCGCCAGCAGCGGCTCGGGGACGCCCCAAGAGACCCAGTACTTC.

This clone was picked up one time. The chain links TRBV19 to TRBJ1-1; D is undetermined. Per the germline V gene, CDR1 is LNHDA and CDR2 is SQIVND (reference sequence). V lost 3 bases to trimming and J lost 0 bases, with 11 bases between them. The CDR3 runs 15 residues. The CDR3 reads CASSIYTPMNTEAFF. CDR3 coding DNA: TGTGCCAGTAGTATTTACACACCCATGAACACTGAAGCTTTCTTT.

This chain connects TRBV7-2 to TRBJ2-7; D is possibly TRBD1 (5 bases). CDR1 SGHTA and CDR2 FQGNSA come from the germline V gene. The ends were cut back, 6 bases at V and 3 bases at J, with 12 bases in the middle. The CDR3 runs 13 residues. CDR3 coding DNA: TGTGCCAGCAGGGCAGGGATTGACTACGAGCAGTACTTC. It encodes CASRAGIDYEQYF.

CDR3 amino acids: CASSSRWSSPYEQYF. In DNA form, the CDR3 reads TGTGCCAGCAGTTCAAGGTGGAGTAGCCCCTACGAGCAGTACTTC. The genes are TRBV7-2 and TRBJ2-7; unclear D gene. The CDR3 is made up of 15 amino acids. V was cut by 6 bases and J by 2 bases, with 17 bases left in between. Germline values: CDR1 SGHTA, CDR2 FQGNSA.

The chain couples TRBV7-2 to TRBJ1-1; 10 nucleotides line up with TRBD1. This CDR3 has 15 residues. CDR1 and CDR2 (germline): SGHTA, FQGNSA. The ends lost 5 bases at V and 1 base at J; junction bases unmatched: 4. This CDR3 is CASSPRDRGNTEAFF. CDR3 bases: TGTGCCAGCAGCCCCCGGGACAGGGGGAACACTGAAGCTTTCTTT. Full variable domain (missing parts from reference TRBV7-2 and TRBJ1-1): GAGVSQSPSNKVTEKGKDVELRCDPISGHTALYWYRQSLGQGLEFLIYFQGNSAPDKSGLPSDRFSAERTGGSVSTLTIQRTQQEDSAVYLCASSPRDRGNTEAFFGQGTRLTVV.

The chain has TRBV5-8 and TRBJ1-4, with no clear D. CDR1 is SGHTS, CDR2 YDEGEE, per germline. V dropped 0 bases and J dropped 0 bases, with 12 bases sitting between them. This CDR3 comprises 17 residues. Here the CDR3 reads CASSLARGAATNEKLFF. CDR3 sequence (DNA): TGTGCCAGCAGCTTGGCCCGGGGAGCCGCAACTAATGAAAAACTGTTTTTT. Looking up the rest from reference TRBV5-8 and TRBJ1-4 gives the full variable domain: EAGVTQSPTHLIKTRGQQATLRCSPISGHTSVYWYQQALGLGLQFLLWYDEGEERNRGNFPPRFSGRQFPNYSSELNVNALELEDSALYLCASSLARGAATNEKLFFGSGTQLSVL.

The chain carries TRBV7-8 and TRBJ1-2; D gene unclear. Germline V gives CDR1 SGHVS, CDR2 FQNEAQ. V lost 1 base, J lost 4 bases, and 4 bases lay in between. The CDR3 spans 12 residues. CDR3 sequence (DNA): TGTGCCAGCAGCTTAGGGGGCTATGGCTACACCTTC. Translation: CASSLGGYGYTF.

This chain uses TRBV5-6 with TRBJ2-7; no reliable D call. The CDR3 runs 12 residues. CDR1 and CDR2 from the germline V gene are SGHDT and YYEEEE. Trimming shortened V by 2 bases and J by 6 bases, and 9 bases separated the two germline ends. CDR3 sequence reads: CASSFGPSEQYF. In nucleotides, the CDR3 is TGTGCCAGCAGCTTCGGCCCTAGCGAGCAGTACTTC.

The chain combines TRBV5-1 with TRBJ1-5; possible D gene TRBD1, 6 bases. This CDR3 is 13 amino acids long. Germline V gives CDR1 SGHRS, CDR2 YFSETQ. V lost 2 bases, J lost 6 bases, and 9 bases lay in between. CDR3 amino acids: CASSLQGTQPQHF. As DNA, the CDR3 is TGCGCCAGCAGCTTACAGGGAACTCAGCCCCAGCATTTT.

This chain connects TRBV19 to TRBJ1-4, with D maybe TRBD1 (5 bases). Trimming shortened V by 3 bases and J by 6 bases, and 11 bases separated the two germline ends. The V gene's germline CDR1 is LNHDA and CDR2 SQIVND (reference sequence). The CDR3 is 14 residues long. CDR3 nucleotides: TGTGCCAGTAGTATCGCCAGGGAGGATGAAAAACTGTTTTTT. Protein product: CASSIAREDEKLFF.

The V call is TRBV7-8, the J call TRBJ2-2; 8 bases are a match to TRBD2. The CDR3 contains 16 residues. Germline V CDR1 and CDR2: SGHVS, FQNEAQ. Losses at the gene ends were 5 bases for V and 7 bases for J; bases not matched to a gene: 12. The CDR3 nucleotides are TGTGCCAGCAGCCTCTTGGGTAGCGGGGTAGGCGGGGAGCTGTTTTTT. Protein sequence: CASSLLGSGVGGELFF.

This chain uses TRBV6-5 with TRBJ2-3, with 7 bases fitting TRBD2. Trimming at V came to 4 bases and at J to 8 bases, leaving 3 bases not matched to a gene. The CDR3 has 12 amino acids. The V gene's germline CDR1 is MNHEY and CDR2 SVGAGI. In DNA, the CDR3 is TGTGCCAGCAGTTCCGGCGGGGGTACGCAGTATTTT. Its translation: CASSSGGGTQYF.

As for this clone: Its ends do not fully match the called genes, so a read error is possible. V is TRBV4-2 and J is TRBJ1-2, with D perhaps TRBD1 (6 bases). The CDR3 totals 16 residues. Germline V gene lookup returns CDR1 LGHNA and CDR2 YNFKEQ. The CDR3 sequence is CASSQDWARGFSGHTF. CDR3 in DNA: TGTGCCAGCAGCCAAGATTGGGCCAGGGGCTTCTCTGGCCACACCTTC.

This sequence joins TRBV18 and TRBJ1-2, with a weak D call TRBD1 (5 bases). The CDR3 runs 15 residues. Germline V gene sequence: CDR1 KGHSH, CDR2 LQKENI. V gave up 3 bases and J gave up 6 bases, with 17 bases separating them. CDR3 sequence (DNA): TGTGCCAGCTCACCGGTCCAGGGAGGAGAACATGGCTACACCTTC. Residues: CASSPVQGGEHGYTF.

The count of this clone is one. The J gene is TRBJ2-1, the V gene TRBV6-1; no clear D gene. Trimming shortened V by 0 bases and J by 8 bases, and 17 bases separated the two germline ends. The CDR3 is made up of 16 amino acids. The V gene's germline CDR1 is MNHNS and CDR2 SASEGT. The CDR3 loop is CASSEALAPPWDEQFF. CDR3 bases: TGTGCCAGCAGTGAAGCATTGGCTCCCCCGTGGGATGAGCAGTTCTTC.

The rearrangement joins TRBV30 to TRBJ1-1, with D uncertain. Trimming removed 0 bases from V and 0 bases from J, with 14 bases in between. Germline values: CDR1 GTSNPN, CDR2 SVGIG (reference sequence). This CDR3 is built from 16 residues. As DNA, the CDR3 is TGTGCCTGGAGTGTAGAGGGTCGGCAGATGAACACTGAAGCTTTCTTT. This translates into CAWSVEGRQMNTEAFF.